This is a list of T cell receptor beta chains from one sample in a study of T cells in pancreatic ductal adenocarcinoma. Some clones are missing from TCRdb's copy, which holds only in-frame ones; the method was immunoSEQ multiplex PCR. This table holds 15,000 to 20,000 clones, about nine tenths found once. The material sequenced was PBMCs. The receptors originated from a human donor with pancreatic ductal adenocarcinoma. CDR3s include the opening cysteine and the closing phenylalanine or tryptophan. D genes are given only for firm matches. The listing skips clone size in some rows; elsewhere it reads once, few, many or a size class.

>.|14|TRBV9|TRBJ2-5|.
TGTGCCAGCAGCGTAATTGGCAACCAAGAGACCCAGTACTTC
CASSVIGNQETQYF
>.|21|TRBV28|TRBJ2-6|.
TGTGCCAGCAGTTTCTCCCCCTTCCCTCAGGGGACCCCCTCTGGGGCCAACGTCCTGACTTTC
CASSFSPFPQGTPSGANVLTF
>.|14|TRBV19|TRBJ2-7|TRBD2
TGTGCCAGTAGTAGCTTGGGAGGGGTCTACGAGCAGTACTTC
CASSSLGGVYEQYF
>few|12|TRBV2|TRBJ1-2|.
TGTGCCAGCAGTGAAGCGAGGCGTGGCTACACCTTC
CASSEARRGYTF
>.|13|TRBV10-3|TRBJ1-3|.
TGTGCCATCAGTGGGCATTCTGGAAACACCATATATTTT
CAISGHSGNTIYF
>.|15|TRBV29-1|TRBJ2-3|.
TGCAGCGTTGATAGTGGACCGGTCGGGGGAGATACGCAGTATTTT
CSVDSGPVGGDTQYF
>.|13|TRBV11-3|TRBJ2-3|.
TGTGCCAGCAGCTTAGAAGGCGGAGATACGCAGTATTTT
CASSLEGGDTQYF
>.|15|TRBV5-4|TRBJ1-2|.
TGTGCCAGCGGTGACCCCCGGACCGGGAGTAATGGCTACACCTTC
CASGDPRTGSNGYTF
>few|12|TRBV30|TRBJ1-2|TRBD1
TGTGCCTGGAGGACAGGGACGAGGGGCTACACCTTC
CAWRTGTRGYTF
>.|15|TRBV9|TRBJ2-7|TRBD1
TGTGCCAGCAGCGTAGACGAGGGGGCGCGCTACGAGCAGTACTTC
CASSVDEGARYEQYF
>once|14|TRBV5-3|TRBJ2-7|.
TGTGCCAGAAGCACCCGCCAGGTCTCCTACGAGCAGTACTTC
CARSTRQVSYEQYF
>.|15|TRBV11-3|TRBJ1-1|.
TGTGCCAGCAGCTTAATACCAGGCCGGGGAACTGAAGCTTTCTTT
CASSLIPGRGTEAFF
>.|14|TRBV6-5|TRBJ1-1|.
TGTGCCAGCAGTTACGTGGGGGGGAACACTGAAGCTTTCTTT
CASSYVGGNTEAFF
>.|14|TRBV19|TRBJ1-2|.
TGTGCCAGTAGTCCTCCAAATCGAGGGCAAGGCCACACCTTC
CASSPPNRGQGHTF
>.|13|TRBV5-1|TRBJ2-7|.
TGCGCCAGCAGCTTGACAGGTACCTACGAGCAGTACTTC
CASSLTGTYEQYF